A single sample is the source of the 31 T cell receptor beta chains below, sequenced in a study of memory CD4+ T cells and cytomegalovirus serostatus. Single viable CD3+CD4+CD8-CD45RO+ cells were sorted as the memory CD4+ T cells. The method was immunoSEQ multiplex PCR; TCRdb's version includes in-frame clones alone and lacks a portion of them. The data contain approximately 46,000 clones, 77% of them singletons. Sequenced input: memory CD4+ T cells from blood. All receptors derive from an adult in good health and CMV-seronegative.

CDR3 bases: TGTGCCAGCAGTTACTCGTATAACAGGGAGGAAGCTTTCTTT. It codes for CASSYSYNREEAFF. The V gene is TRBV6-5, the J gene TRBJ1-1; a possible D gene is TRBD1 (6 bases). The germline gives CDR1 MNHEY, CDR2 SVGAGI. The CDR3 consists of 14 residues. Trimming cost V 0 bases and J 8 bases, with 13 bases left between them.

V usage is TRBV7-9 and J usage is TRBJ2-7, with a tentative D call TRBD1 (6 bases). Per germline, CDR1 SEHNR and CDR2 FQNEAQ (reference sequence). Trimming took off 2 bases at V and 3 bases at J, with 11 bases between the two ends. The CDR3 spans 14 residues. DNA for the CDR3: TGTGCCAGCAGCTTAAACGGACAGAACTACGAGCAGTACTTC. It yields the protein CASSLNGQNYEQYF.

The CDR3 DNA sequence: TGTGCCAGCTCACTAGGGACAGCCCAAGAGACCCAGTACTTC. Its translation is CASSLGTAQETQYF. The genes are TRBV18 and TRBJ2-5; 7 nucleotides align to TRBD1. CDR3 length: 14 residues. The germline V gene has CDR1 KGHSH and CDR2 LQKENI. Trimming removed 4 bases from V and 1 base from J; junction bases left unmatched: 3.

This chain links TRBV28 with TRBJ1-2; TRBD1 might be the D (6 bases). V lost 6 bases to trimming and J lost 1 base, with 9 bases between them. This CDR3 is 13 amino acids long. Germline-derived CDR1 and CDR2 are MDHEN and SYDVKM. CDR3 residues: CASSLGHNYGYTF. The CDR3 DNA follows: TGTGCCAGCAGCTTGGGACATAACTATGGCTACACCTTC.

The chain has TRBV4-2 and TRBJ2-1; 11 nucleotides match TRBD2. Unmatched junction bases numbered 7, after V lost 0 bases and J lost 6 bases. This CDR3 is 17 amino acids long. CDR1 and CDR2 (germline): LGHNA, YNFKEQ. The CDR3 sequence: CASSQDHGTSGSNEQFF. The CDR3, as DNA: TGTGCCAGCAGCCAAGATCATGGGACTAGCGGATCCAATGAGCAGTTCTTC.

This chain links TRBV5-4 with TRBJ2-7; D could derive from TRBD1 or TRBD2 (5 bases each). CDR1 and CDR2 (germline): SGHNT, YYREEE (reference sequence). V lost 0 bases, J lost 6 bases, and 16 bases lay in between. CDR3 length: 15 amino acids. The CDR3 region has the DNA TGTGCCAGCAGCTTGGAAACTCTGGCAGGGAGCGAGCAGTACTTC. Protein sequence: CASSLETLAGSEQYF.

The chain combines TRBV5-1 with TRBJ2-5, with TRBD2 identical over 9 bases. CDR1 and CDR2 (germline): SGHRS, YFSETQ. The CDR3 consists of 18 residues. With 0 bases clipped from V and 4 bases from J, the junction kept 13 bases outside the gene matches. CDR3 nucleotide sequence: TGCGCCAGCAGCTTGGTTGGCGGGGGGGCCGGGGGTCGAGAGACCCAGTACTTC. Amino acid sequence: CASSLVGGGAGGRETQYF.

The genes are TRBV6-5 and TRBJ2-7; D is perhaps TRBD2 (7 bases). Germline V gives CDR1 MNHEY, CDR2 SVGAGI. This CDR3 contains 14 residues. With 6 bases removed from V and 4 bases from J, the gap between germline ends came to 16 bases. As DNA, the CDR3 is TGTGCCAGCAGCTCCACCGGGGGGCCGTACGAGCAGTACTTC. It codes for CASSSTGGPYEQYF.

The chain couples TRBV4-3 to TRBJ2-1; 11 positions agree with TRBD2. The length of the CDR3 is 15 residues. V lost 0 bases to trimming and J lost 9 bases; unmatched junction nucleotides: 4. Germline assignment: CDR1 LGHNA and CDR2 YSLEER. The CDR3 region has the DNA TGCGCCAGCAGCCAAGATAGCGGGGGGGCCGGTGAGCAGTTCTTC. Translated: CASSQDSGGAGEQFF.

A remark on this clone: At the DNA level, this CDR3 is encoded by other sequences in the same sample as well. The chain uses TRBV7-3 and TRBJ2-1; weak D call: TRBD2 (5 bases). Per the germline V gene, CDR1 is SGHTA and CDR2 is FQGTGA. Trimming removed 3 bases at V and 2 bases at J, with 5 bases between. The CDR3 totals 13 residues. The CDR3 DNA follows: TGTGCCAGCAGCTTGACTACCTACAATGAGCAGTTCTTC. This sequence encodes CASSLTTYNEQFF.

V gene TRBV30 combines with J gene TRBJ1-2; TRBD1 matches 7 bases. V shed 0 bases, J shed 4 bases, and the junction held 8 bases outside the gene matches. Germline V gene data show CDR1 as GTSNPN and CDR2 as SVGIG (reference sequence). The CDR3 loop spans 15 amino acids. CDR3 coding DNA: TGTGCCTGGAGTGTACAGATCAGGGGGTCCTATGGCTACACCTTC. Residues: CAWSVQIRGSYGYTF.

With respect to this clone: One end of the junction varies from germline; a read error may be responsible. CDR3 nucleotides: TGTGCCAGCAGCTTAGCGGGACAGGGCCTCCACTTC. It yields the protein CASSLAGQGLHF. The chain couples TRBV7-2 to TRBJ2-7, with 9 bases lining up with TRBD1. The CDR3 consists of 12 residues. The germline V gene has CDR1 SGHTA and CDR2 FQGNSA.

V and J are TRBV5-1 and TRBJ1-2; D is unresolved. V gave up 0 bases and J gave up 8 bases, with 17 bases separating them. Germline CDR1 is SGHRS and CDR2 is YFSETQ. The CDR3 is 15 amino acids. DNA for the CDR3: TGCGCCAGCAGCTTGGCCTACCGTGGGTGGAAGGGCTACACCTTC. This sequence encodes CASSLAYRGWKGYTF.

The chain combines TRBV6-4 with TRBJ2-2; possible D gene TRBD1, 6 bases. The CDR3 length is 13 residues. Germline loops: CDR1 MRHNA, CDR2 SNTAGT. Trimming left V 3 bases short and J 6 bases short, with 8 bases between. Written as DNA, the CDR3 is TGTGCCAGCAGTGAACAGGGCTCCGGGGAGCTGTTTTTT. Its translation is CASSEQGSGELFF.

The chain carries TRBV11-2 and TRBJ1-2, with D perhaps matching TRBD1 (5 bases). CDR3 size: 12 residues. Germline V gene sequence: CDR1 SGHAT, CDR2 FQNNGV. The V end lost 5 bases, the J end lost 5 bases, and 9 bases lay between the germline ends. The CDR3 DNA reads TGTGCCAGCAGCGGTGAGGGGTATGGCTACACCTTC. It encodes CASSGEGYGYTF.

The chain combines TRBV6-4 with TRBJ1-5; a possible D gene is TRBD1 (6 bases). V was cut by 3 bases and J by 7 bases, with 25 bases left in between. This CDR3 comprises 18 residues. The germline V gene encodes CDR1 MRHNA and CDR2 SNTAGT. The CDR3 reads CASSDQQGRRPRTQPQHF. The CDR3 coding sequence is TGTGCCAGCAGTGATCAACAGGGAAGAAGGCCCAGGACGCAGCCCCAGCATTTT.

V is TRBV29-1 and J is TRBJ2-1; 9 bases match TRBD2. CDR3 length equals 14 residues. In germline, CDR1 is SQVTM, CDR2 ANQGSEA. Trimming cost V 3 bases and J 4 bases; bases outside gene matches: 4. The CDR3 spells CSVEPGLAYNEQFF. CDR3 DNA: TGCAGCGTTGAGCCCGGACTAGCGTACAATGAGCAGTTCTTC.

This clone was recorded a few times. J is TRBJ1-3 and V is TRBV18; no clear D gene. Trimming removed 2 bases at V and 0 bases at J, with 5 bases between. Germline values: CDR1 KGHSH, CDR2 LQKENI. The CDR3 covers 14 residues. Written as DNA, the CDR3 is TGTGCCAGCTCACCAGGGAGCTCTGGAAACACCATATATTTT. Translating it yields CASSPGSSGNTIYF.

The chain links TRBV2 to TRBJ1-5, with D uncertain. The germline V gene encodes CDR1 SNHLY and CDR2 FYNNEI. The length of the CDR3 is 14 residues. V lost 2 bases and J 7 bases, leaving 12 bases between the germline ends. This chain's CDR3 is CASSENGLEQPQHF. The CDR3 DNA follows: TGTGCCAGCAGTGAAAACGGGTTGGAGCAGCCCCAGCATTTT.

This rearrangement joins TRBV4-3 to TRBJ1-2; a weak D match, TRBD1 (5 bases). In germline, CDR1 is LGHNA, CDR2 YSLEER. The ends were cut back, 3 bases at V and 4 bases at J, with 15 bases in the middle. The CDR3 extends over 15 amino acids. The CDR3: CASSQARDGIYGYTF. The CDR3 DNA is TGCGCCAGCAGCCAGGCTCGGGACGGGATCTATGGCTACACCTTC.

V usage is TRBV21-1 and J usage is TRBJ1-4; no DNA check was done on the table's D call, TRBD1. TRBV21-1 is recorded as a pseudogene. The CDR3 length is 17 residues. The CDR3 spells CASITIQDRQLDEKLFF. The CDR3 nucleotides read TGTGCCAGCATCACCATACAGGACCGGCAATTGGATGAAAAACTGTTTTTT.

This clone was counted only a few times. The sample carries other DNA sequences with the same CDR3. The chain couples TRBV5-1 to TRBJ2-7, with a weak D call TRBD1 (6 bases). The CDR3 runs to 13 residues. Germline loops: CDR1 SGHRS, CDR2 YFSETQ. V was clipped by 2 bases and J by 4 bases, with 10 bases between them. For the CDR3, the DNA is TGCGCCAGCAGCTTAACAGGGAGTTACGAGCAGTACTTC. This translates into CASSLTGSYEQYF.

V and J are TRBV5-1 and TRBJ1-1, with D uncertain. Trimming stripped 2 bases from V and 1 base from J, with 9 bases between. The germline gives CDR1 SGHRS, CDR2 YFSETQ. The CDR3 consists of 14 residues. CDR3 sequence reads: CASSLSDKNTEAFF. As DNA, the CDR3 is TGCGCCAGCAGCTTAAGTGACAAGAACACTGAAGCTTTCTTT.

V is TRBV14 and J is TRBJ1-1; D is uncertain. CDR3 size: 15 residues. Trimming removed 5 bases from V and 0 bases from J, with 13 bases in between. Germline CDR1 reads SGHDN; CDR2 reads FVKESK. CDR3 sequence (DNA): TGTGCCAGCAGCTCTATCGAGCGGATGAACACTGAAGCTTTCTTT. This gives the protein CASSSIERMNTEAFF.

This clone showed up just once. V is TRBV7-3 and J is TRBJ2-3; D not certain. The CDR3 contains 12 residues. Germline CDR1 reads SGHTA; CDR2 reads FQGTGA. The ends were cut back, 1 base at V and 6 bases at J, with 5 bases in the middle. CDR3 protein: CASSLIGDTQYF. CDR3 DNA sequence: TGTGCCAGCAGCTTAATTGGTGATACGCAGTATTTT.

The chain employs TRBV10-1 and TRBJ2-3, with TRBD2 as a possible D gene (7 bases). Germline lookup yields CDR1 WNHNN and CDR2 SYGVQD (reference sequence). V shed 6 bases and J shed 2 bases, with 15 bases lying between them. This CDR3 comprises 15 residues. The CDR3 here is CASSGGPPLTDTQYF. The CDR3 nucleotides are TGCGCCAGCAGCGGGGGGCCCCCACTCACAGATACGCAGTATTTT.

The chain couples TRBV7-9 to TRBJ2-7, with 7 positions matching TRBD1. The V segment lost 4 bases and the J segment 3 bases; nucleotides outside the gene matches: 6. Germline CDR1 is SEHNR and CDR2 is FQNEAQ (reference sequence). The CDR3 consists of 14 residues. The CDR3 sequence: CASSWGAGGYEQYF. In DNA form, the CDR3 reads TGTGCCAGCAGCTGGGGAGCAGGGGGCTACGAGCAGTACTTC.

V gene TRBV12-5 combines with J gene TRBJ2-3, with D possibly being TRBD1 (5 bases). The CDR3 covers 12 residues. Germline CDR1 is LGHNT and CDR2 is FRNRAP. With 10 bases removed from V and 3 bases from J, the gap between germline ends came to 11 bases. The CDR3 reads CAIRVGTDTQYF. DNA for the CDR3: TGTGCTATCAGGGTGGGGACAGATACGCAGTATTTT. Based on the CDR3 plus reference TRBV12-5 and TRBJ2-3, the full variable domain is DARVTQTPRHKVTEMGQEVTMRCQPILGHNTVFWYRQTMMQGLELLAYFRNRAPLDDSGMPKDRFSAEMPDATLATLKIQPSEPRDSAVYFCAIRVGTDTQYFGPGTRLTVL.

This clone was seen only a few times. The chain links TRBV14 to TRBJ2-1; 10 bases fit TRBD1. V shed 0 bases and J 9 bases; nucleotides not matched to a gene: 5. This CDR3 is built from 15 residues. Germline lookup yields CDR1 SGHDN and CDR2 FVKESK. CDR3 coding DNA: TGTGCCAGCAGCCAAGATGACAGGGGGCTCGGTGAGCAGTTCTTC. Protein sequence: CASSQDDRGLGEQFF.

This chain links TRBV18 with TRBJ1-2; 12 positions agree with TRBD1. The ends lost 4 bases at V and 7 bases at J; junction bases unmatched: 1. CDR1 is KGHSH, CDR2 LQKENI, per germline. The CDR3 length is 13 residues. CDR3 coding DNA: TGTGCCAGCTCACGGGGACAGGGGGCTGGCTACACCTTC. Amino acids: CASSRGQGAGYTF.

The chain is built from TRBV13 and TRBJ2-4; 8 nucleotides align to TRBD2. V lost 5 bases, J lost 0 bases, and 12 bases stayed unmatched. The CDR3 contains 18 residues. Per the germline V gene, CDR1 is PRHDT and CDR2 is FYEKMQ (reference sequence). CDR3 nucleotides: TGTGCCAGCAGCCCCGGGGTAGCGGGAATCCTAGCCAAAAACATTCAGTACTTC. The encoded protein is CASSPGVAGILAKNIQYF.